This T cell receptor beta chain is from a study of post-analysis software for immune sequencing data. Overall study results and limits: Five TRBV segments, TRBV5-6, TRBV5-1 and TRBV20-1 among them, were found more frequent in patients than controls.

TCR beta cDNA libraries included unique molecular identifiers. One entry per CDR3 protein results from TCRdb running MiXCR on the PCR reads. The table records hundreds of thousands of distinct CDR3 sequences, approximately 59% of them present only once. The CDR3 has 21 residues. V lost 0 bases and J lost 4; bases outside the gene matches: 20. The V gene's germline CDR1 is SGDLS and CDR2 YYNGEE. As concerns this clonotype: No antigen is known for it.

Sample: blood. The genes are TRBV9 and TRBJ2-1, with 9 bases matching TRBD2. The receptor was isolated from a girl aged 2 to 10 with multiple sclerosis. CDR3 DNA sequence: TGTGCCAGCAGCGTAGGCGGAGGTGGGTTTAGCGGGAGTAGTTCTTACAATGAGCAGTTCTTC. Its translation: CASSVGGGGFSGSSSYNEQFF.